Below are 17 T cell receptor beta chains sequenced from a single sample in a study of memory CD4+ T cells and cytomegalovirus serostatus. The protocol was immunoSEQ multiplex PCR, while the TCRdb copy is restricted to in-frame clones and leaves out a portion. The repertoire has some 44,000 clones, approximately 82% of them found once; the top ten carry about 2.1%. The sort gate was single viable CD3+CD4+CD8-CD45RO+ cells for memory CD4+ T cells. The sample consisted of memory CD4+ T cells from blood. The source is an adult in good health and CMV-seronegative.

This chain joins TRBV2 and TRBJ1-5, with D possibly being TRBD1 (5 bases). CDR3 length: 14 amino acids. Germline CDR1 and CDR2: SNHLY and FYNNEI. V was clipped by 1 base and J by 1 base, with 5 bases between them. The chain's CDR3 is CASSEGDSNQPQHF. In nucleotides, the CDR3 is TGTGCCAGCAGTGAAGGGGACAGCAATCAGCCCCAGCATTTT.

The CDR3: CASSVVGKDEKLFF. As DNA, the CDR3 is TGTGCCAGCAGCGTCGTTGGGAAGGATGAAAAACTGTTTTTT. The chain uses TRBV11-3 and TRBJ1-4, with D hard to call. Trimming took off 5 bases at V and 6 bases at J, with 13 bases between the two ends. CDR3 size: 14 residues. Germline V gives CDR1 SGHNT, CDR2 YENEEA.

The V call is TRBV5-1, the J call TRBJ1-2, with D unclear. Germline CDR1 and CDR2: SGHRS and YFSETQ. The CDR3 extends over 14 amino acids. The V end was cut by 2 bases, the J end by 0 bases, with 8 bases between. CDR3 sequence (DNA): TGCGCCAGCAGCTTCGAGACCCCTAACTATGGCTACACCTTC. Encoded protein: CASSFETPNYGYTF.

This clone was recorded once. The gene calls are TRBV7-3 and TRBJ1-1; D is ambiguous. Trimming shortened V by 0 bases and J by 2 bases, and 7 bases separated the two germline ends. This CDR3 spans 14 amino acids. The germline gives CDR1 SGHTA, CDR2 FQGTGA. Here the CDR3 DNA reads TGTGCCAGCAGCTTAACGAGCGTTAACACTGAAGCTTTCTTT. Protein sequence: CASSLTSVNTEAFF.

The chain uses TRBV5-4 and TRBJ1-2; 7 bases match TRBD1. After removal of 3 bases from V and 4 bases from J, the junction contained 9 bases not matched to a gene. In germline, CDR1 is SGHNT, CDR2 YYREEE (reference sequence). CDR3 length equals 15 residues. Here the CDR3 reads CASSSYRQGSYGYTF. The CDR3 DNA is TGTGCCAGCAGCTCGTACAGACAGGGTAGCTATGGCTACACCTTC.

The gene calls are TRBV28 and TRBJ1-2; D not certain. CDR1 is MDHEN and CDR2 is SYDVKM in the germline V gene. Trimming pared 6 bases from V and 7 bases from J, leaving 15 bases between. The CDR3 runs 13 residues. The CDR3 DNA reads TGTGCCAGCAGAAGTACCGCCAACGCTGGCTACACCTTC. Amino acids: CASRSTANAGYTF.

This chain connects TRBV6-1 to TRBJ2-5; D assignment may be TRBD1 or TRBD2 (5 bases each). CDR3 length: 14 amino acids. Trimming shortened V by 6 bases and J by 0 bases, and 11 bases separated the two germline ends. Germline V gene sequence: CDR1 MNHNS, CDR2 SASEGT. This CDR3 is CASRRGRYQETQYF. The CDR3 DNA is TGTGCCAGCAGGAGGGGACGGTACCAAGAGACCCAGTACTTC.

The chain joins TRBV7-8 to TRBJ1-6, with TRBD1 identical over 10 bases. V was clipped by 6 bases and J by 9 bases; unmatched bases: 5. Germline values: CDR1 SGHVS, CDR2 FQNEAQ. The CDR3 runs to 14 residues. DNA for the CDR3: TGTGCCAGCAGAACAGGACAGGGGGTTTCACCCCTCCACTTT. Encoded protein: CASRTGQGVSPLHF.

V usage is TRBV19 and J usage is TRBJ2-1, with 7 bases that match TRBD1. V lost 4 bases and J lost 3; bases outside the gene matches: 12. This CDR3 comprises 17 residues. Germline V gene sequence: CDR1 LNHDA, CDR2 SQIVND (reference sequence). The CDR3: CASSTEIPGQIYNEQFF. The CDR3 DNA reads TGTGCCAGTAGTACAGAAATCCCGGGACAGATCTACAATGAGCAGTTCTTC.

The chain joins TRBV10-1 to TRBJ2-2; D ambiguous. Looked up from germline, CDR1 is WNHNN and CDR2 is SYGVQD (reference sequence). This CDR3 comprises 14 residues. Trimming took 0 bases from V and 3 from J, leaving 5 bases between them. This CDR3 is CASSESGYTGELFF. CDR3 nucleotides: TGCGCCAGCAGTGAGTCAGGGTACACCGGGGAGCTGTTTTTT.

The genes are TRBV5-1 and TRBJ1-1; the D is unclear. With 5 bases removed from V and 5 bases from J, the gap between germline ends came to 16 bases. Germline assignment: CDR1 SGHRS and CDR2 YFSETQ. This CDR3 comprises 14 residues. In DNA form, the CDR3 reads TGCGCCAGCAGGGTGTCCGAAGGGCTGACTGAAGCTTTCTTT. Encoded protein: CASRVSEGLTEAFF.

The chain uses TRBV27 and TRBJ2-7; D gene uncertain. Per the germline V gene, CDR1 is MNHEY and CDR2 is SMNVEV (reference sequence). V was shortened by 7 bases and J by 3 bases, with 19 bases between the two germline ends. The CDR3 extends over 15 amino acids. This CDR3 is CASKRGGGVNYEQYF. Written as DNA, the CDR3 is TGTGCCAGCAAGAGAGGTGGTGGTGTAAACTACGAGCAGTACTTC.

This rearrangement joins TRBV5-6 to TRBJ2-5; TRBD1 is a possible D gene (6 bases). There are 13 residues in the CDR3. Germline lookup yields CDR1 SGHDT and CDR2 YYEEEE. Trimming cost V 4 bases and J 5 bases, with 12 bases left between them. CDR3 in DNA: TGTGCCAGCAGCCCAGGGGCTCGGGAGACCCAGTACTTC. This gives the protein CASSPGARETQYF. The full variable domain, rest sourced from reference TRBV5-6 and TRBJ2-5, is DAGVTQSPTHLIKTRGQQVTLRCSPKSGHDTVSWYQQALGQGPQFIFQYYEEEERQRGNFPDRFSGHQFPNYSSELNVNALLLGDSALYLCASSPGARETQYFGPGTRLLVL.

This rearrangement joins TRBV4-2 to TRBJ2-7, with a possible D match to TRBD2 (6 bases). The CDR3 has 13 amino acids. Germline V gene sequence: CDR1 LGHNA, CDR2 YNFKEQ. Between the trimmed V and J ends, which lost 4 bases and 4 bases, there was a span of 11 bases. CDR3 DNA sequence: TGTGCCAGCAGCCTCCGCGGGGTATACGAGCAGTACTTC. It codes for CASSLRGVYEQYF.

The J gene is TRBJ2-3, the V gene TRBV19; 7 positions match TRBD2. Germline V gene sequence: CDR1 LNHDA, CDR2 SQIVND (reference sequence). Unmatched junction bases numbered 5, after V lost 3 bases and J lost 2 bases. The CDR3 has 15 amino acids. CDR3 in DNA: TGTGCCAGTAGTATCGGGCGGGGGTCCACAGATACGCAGTATTTT. Its protein product is CASSIGRGSTDTQYF.

V is TRBV6-1 and J is TRBJ2-7; 9 bases are shared with TRBD1. V shed 6 bases, J shed 1 base, and the junction held 4 bases outside the gene matches. Germline V gene data show CDR1 as MNHNS and CDR2 as SASEGT. This CDR3 comprises 14 residues. CDR3 nucleotides: TGTGCCAGCAGGTCCGGGACAGGGTCCTACGAGCAGTACTTC. As protein: CASRSGTGSYEQYF.

This clone was counted a single time. The chain joins TRBV29-1 to TRBJ2-1; D may be TRBD1 (5 bases). In germline, CDR1 is SQVTM, CDR2 ANQGSEA. The CDR3 loop spans 13 amino acids. V dropped 4 bases and J dropped 3 bases, with 10 bases sitting between them. The chain's CDR3 is CSVGHQGYNEQFF. CDR3 DNA: TGCAGCGTTGGACACCAGGGCTACAATGAGCAGTTCTTC.